Shown below are 25 T cell receptor beta chains from a single sample sequenced in a study of T cell repertoires in cytomegalovirus infection. From the reads, TCRdb called clonotypes with MiXCR, one entry per CDR3 protein. This table holds some 220,000 distinct CDR3 sequences, more than 9% found once. The sequenced sample was PBMCs. The receptors were gathered from a human donor in good health (CMV status not recorded). Some clones in this sample may be carry-over from other donors' samples.

This clonotype was seen at least ten times. The CDR3 DNA reads as TGCGCCAGCAGCACCCAAGACCCCTGGGTAGATACGCAGTATTTT. Encoded protein: CASSTQDPWVDTQYF. The chain joins TRBV5-1 to TRBJ2-3; D not certain. Germline V gene sequence: CDR1 SGHRS, CDR2 YFSETQ. The CDR3 contains 15 residues. The V and J ends lost 4 bases and 5 bases respectively, with 17 bases between them.

This clonotype was detected many times. The chain recombines TRBV11-2 with TRBJ2-1, with 11 bases identical to TRBD2. This CDR3 is built from 16 residues. J was trimmed by 5 bases and V by 4 bases; bases with no gene match: 7. Germline V gives CDR1 SGHAT, CDR2 FQNNGV. The CDR3 sequence: CASSSRLAGLDNEQFF. For the CDR3, the DNA is TGTGCCAGCAGCTCTCGACTAGCGGGGTTAGACAATGAGCAGTTCTTC.

This clonotype was observed at least ten times. The chain combines TRBV7-2 with TRBJ1-6, with 10 bases aligning to TRBD1. V shed 1 base, J shed 8 bases, and the junction held 5 bases outside the gene matches. Per germline, CDR1 SGHTA and CDR2 FQGNSA. This CDR3 is built from 16 residues. The CDR3 DNA reads as TGTGCCAGCAGCTTAGACGTCGGGACAGGGGATTCACCCCTCCACTTT. Translated: CASSLDVGTGDSPLHF.

This clonotype was counted many times. The J gene is TRBJ1-1, the V gene TRBV7-2; 9 bases line up with TRBD1. The CDR3 contains 16 residues. The germline V gene encodes CDR1 SGHTA and CDR2 FQGNSA. Germline trimming cut 3 bases from V and 5 bases from J; bases unmatched to any gene: 10. CDR3 bases: TGTGCCAGCAGCTTGCAACTTACCGGGACAGGGACTGAAGCTTTCTTT. It yields the protein CASSLQLTGTGTEAFF.

V usage is TRBV3-1 and J usage is TRBJ2-5; possible D gene TRBD2, 7 bases. The CDR3 is made up of 14 amino acids. The germline gives CDR1 LGHDT, CDR2 YNNKEL (reference sequence). Deletions cut 1 base from V and 6 bases from J, with 12 bases between. The CDR3 is CASSQGGGRKTQYF. CDR3 nucleotide sequence: TGTGCCAGCAGCCAAGGGGGGGGGCGAAAGACCCAGTACTTC.

This clonotype was seen repeatedly, ten times or more. V gene TRBV19 combines with J gene TRBJ1-3; D possibly corresponds to TRBD1 (5 bases). The CDR3 spans 16 residues. Germline assignment: CDR1 LNHDA and CDR2 SQIVND (reference sequence). V shed 7 bases and J shed 0 bases, with 16 bases lying between them. The CDR3 bases are TGTGCCAGTAACCCGGCCGGGACCAACTCTGGAAACACCATATATTTT. Protein product: CASNPAGTNSGNTIYF.

This clonotype has a handful of counts. The rearrangement links TRBV5-1 to TRBJ1-1; D uncertain. With 3 bases removed from V and 1 base from J, the gap between germline ends came to 7 bases. CDR3 length: 13 amino acids. Germline V gene sequence: CDR1 SGHRS, CDR2 YFSETQ. Here the CDR3 DNA reads TGCGCCAGCAGCTCGCGGGAGAACACTGAAGCTTTCTTT. Amino acids: CASSSRENTEAFF.

At least ten counts were recorded for this clonotype. This chain links TRBV4-3 with TRBJ2-2, with TRBD1 matching over 7 bases. There are 16 residues in the CDR3. V dropped 1 base and J dropped 5; count of bases not matched to a gene: 7. Germline CDR1 reads LGHNA; CDR2 reads YSLEER. CDR3 bases: TGCGCCAGCAGCCAAGTGAGGGGGCAGGGGACCGGGGAGCTGTTTTTT. It yields the protein CASSQVRGQGTGELFF.

This clonotype was found a few times. The rearrangement uses TRBV18 and TRBJ2-6; 11 bases agree with TRBD1. The V and J ends lost 4 bases and 1 base, in that order; junction bases with no gene match: 3. This CDR3 is 17 amino acids long. Germline V CDR1 and CDR2: KGHSH, LQKENI. The CDR3 region has the DNA TGTGCCAGCTCACTGGACAGGGGGCTATCTGGGGCCAACGTCCTGACTTTC. Its translation: CASSLDRGLSGANVLTF.

This clonotype was counted a few times. The chain recombines TRBV29-1 with TRBJ1-5, with D maybe TRBD1 (5 bases). Germline CDR1 and CDR2: SQVTM and ANQGSEA. There are 13 residues in the CDR3. V was clipped by 4 bases and J by 5 bases, with 12 bases between them. CDR3 in amino acids: CSVVAGRDQPQHF. The CDR3 nucleotides are TGCAGCGTTGTTGCAGGGAGGGATCAGCCCCAGCATTTT.

The sample holds a few counts of this clonotype. The chain employs TRBV29-1 and TRBJ2-3, with D perhaps matching TRBD2 (6 bases). The germline V gene has CDR1 SQVTM and CDR2 ANQGSEA. Trimming shortened V by 0 bases and J by 0 bases, and 10 bases separated the two germline ends. The CDR3 sequence is 15 residues long. In DNA form, the CDR3 reads TGCAGCGTTGAAGAACCGGGACTGAGCACAGATACGCAGTATTTT. It translates to CSVEEPGLSTDTQYF.

This clonotype turned up a few times. The chain has TRBV20-1 and TRBJ2-7; D gene ambiguous. The ends were cut back, 5 bases at V and 1 base at J, with 12 bases in the middle. Germline lookup yields CDR1 DFQATT and CDR2 SNEGSKA (reference sequence). This CDR3 has 13 amino acids. The CDR3 spells CSAHDTPSYEQYF. The CDR3 DNA sequence: TGCAGTGCTCATGACACACCATCCTACGAGCAGTACTTC.

This clonotype was observed at least ten times. The gene calls are TRBV5-1 and TRBJ2-3; 7 positions match TRBD2. Looked up from germline, CDR1 is SGHRS and CDR2 is YFSETQ. This CDR3 is built from 14 residues. Trimming cost V 0 bases and J 4 bases; bases outside gene matches: 2. The CDR3 region has the DNA TGCGCCAGCAGCTTGGCCGCGGGGGCAGATACGCAGTATTTT. Translated, it gives CASSLAAGADTQYF.

This clonotype was observed at least ten times. The chain recombines TRBV7-3 with TRBJ2-3, with a weak D call TRBD2 (6 bases). Germline CDR1 and CDR2: SGHTA and FQGTGA. This CDR3 is built from 14 residues. Trimming cost V 5 bases and J 4 bases, with 13 bases left between them. For the CDR3, the DNA is TGTGCCAGCAGCCGGATCCTAGCGTCAGATACGCAGTATTTT. Encoded protein: CASSRILASDTQYF. The full variable domain, completed using reference TRBV7-3 and TRBJ2-3, is GAGVSQTPSNKVTEKGKYVELRCDPISGHTALYWYRQSLGQGPEFLIYFQGTGAADDSGLPNDRFFAVRPEGSVSTLKIQRTERGDSAVYLCASSRILASDTQYFGPGTRLTVL.

The chain is built from TRBV29-1 and TRBJ1-2; 11 bases map to TRBD1. Germline V gene sequence: CDR1 SQVTM, CDR2 ANQGSEA. This CDR3 has 13 amino acids. The junction had 2 bases not matched to a gene; V was cut back by 3 bases and J by 5 bases. CDR3 sequence reads: CSVDGQGAYGYTF. The CDR3 DNA is TGCAGCGTTGATGGACAGGGGGCATATGGCTACACCTTC. The full variable domain, with the rest looked up from reference TRBV29-1 and TRBJ1-2, is SAVISQKPSRDICQRGTSLTIQCQVDSQVTMMFWYRQQPGQSLTLIATANQGSEATYESGFVIDKFPISRPNLTFSTLTVSNMSPEDSSIYLCSVDGQGAYGYTFGSGTRLTVV.

The chain carries TRBV6-1 and TRBJ1-2; TRBD1 might be the D (5 bases). V lost 3 bases, J lost 3 bases, and 14 bases lay in between. Germline-derived CDR1 and CDR2 are MNHNS and SASEGT. This CDR3 is 15 amino acids long. Written as DNA, the CDR3 is TGTGCCAGCAGTGACTTTTCAGTGGGGCACTATGGCTACACCTTC. It specifies CASSDFSVGHYGYTF.

This clonotype was detected ten times or more. The rearrangement uses TRBV7-2 and TRBJ1-6; D gene unclear. V shed 1 base and J shed 9 bases, with 4 bases lying between them. Germline CDR1 is SGHTA and CDR2 is FQGNSA. The CDR3 is 12 amino acids. This CDR3 is CASSLEASPLHF. CDR3 in DNA: TGTGCCAGCAGCTTAGAGGCTTCACCCCTCCACTTT. The full variable domain, in which reference TRBV7-2 and TRBJ1-6 provide the parts outside the CDR3, is GAGVSQSPSNKVTEKGKDVELRCDPISGHTALYWYRQSLGQGLEFLIYFQGNSAPDKSGLPSDRFSAERTGGSVSTLTIQRTQQEDSAVYLCASSLEASPLHFGNGTRLTVT.

This chain connects TRBV7-6 to TRBJ2-5; D is perhaps TRBD2 (6 bases). Germline V gene lookup returns CDR1 SGHVS and CDR2 FNYEAQ. V lost 1 base and J lost 1, with 10 bases in between. This CDR3 is built from 15 residues. The CDR3, as DNA: TGTGCCAGCAGCTTAGTGGGACTCCTCCAAGAGACCCAGTACTTC. Protein sequence: CASSLVGLLQETQYF. The variable domain in full, with the rest retrieved from reference TRBV7-6 and TRBJ2-5, is GAGVSQSPRYKVTKRGQDVALRCDPISGHVSLYWYRQALGQGPEFLTYFNYEAQQDKSGLPNDRFSAERPEGSISTLTIQRTEQRDSAMYRCASSLVGLLQETQYFGPGTRLLVL.

This clonotype was counted ten times or more. This chain connects TRBV7-2 to TRBJ2-7; 7 bases agree with TRBD1. This CDR3 contains 14 residues. CDR1 is SGHTA, CDR2 FQGNSA, per germline. With 4 bases clipped from V and 3 bases from J, the junction kept 6 bases outside the gene matches. CDR3 sequence reads: CASSSVRQGYEQYF. CDR3 bases: TGTGCCAGCAGCTCAGTCAGACAGGGCTACGAGCAGTACTTC.

The rearrangement joins TRBV10-3 to TRBJ2-1; 7 nucleotides line up with TRBD2. The germline CDR1 and CDR2 sequences are ENHRY and SYGVKD. V gave up 3 bases and J gave up 2 bases; unmatched junction bases: 16. The CDR3 has 19 amino acids. CDR3 DNA: TGTGCCATCAGTGATCACGCCGGGGGGACGGTGGGTCCCTACAATGAGCAGTTCTTC. Translation: CAISDHAGGTVGPYNEQFF.

CDR3 loop: CSAEIYRQEAFF. The DNA for the CDR3 is TGCAGTGCTGAGATCTATCGGCAGGAAGCTTTCTTT. The chain employs TRBV20-1 and TRBJ1-1, with D uncertain. The V end lost 5 bases, the J end lost 8 bases, and 15 bases lay between the germline ends. Germline CDR1 and CDR2: DFQATT and SNEGSKA (reference sequence). The CDR3 loop spans 12 amino acids.

J is TRBJ2-3 and V is TRBV24-1; TRBD1 aligns across 7 bases. Germline values: CDR1 KGHDR, CDR2 SFDVKD. The length of the CDR3 is 15 residues. J lost 1 base, V lost 4 bases, and 4 bases had no gene match. The CDR3 region is CATSETGVRTDTQYF. DNA of the CDR3: TGTGCCACCAGTGAAACAGGGGTACGCACAGATACGCAGTATTTT.

This sequence joins TRBV5-4 and TRBJ2-2; D perhaps matches TRBD1 (6 bases). Trimming stripped 4 bases from V and 4 bases from J, with 14 bases between. This CDR3 is built from 15 residues. Germline values: CDR1 SGHNT, CDR2 YYREEE (reference sequence). The CDR3 region has the DNA TGTGCCAGCAGCCCGGACAGCTATGCCACCGGGGAGCTGTTTTTT. Translated: CASSPDSYATGELFF.

The chain has TRBV20-1 and TRBJ2-3; TRBD2 aligns across 8 bases. The germline gives CDR1 DFQATT, CDR2 SNEGSKA (reference sequence). With V trimmed by 5 bases and J by 0 bases, 10 bases remained unmatched. CDR3 size: 16 residues. The DNA for the CDR3 is TGCAGTGCTCTAAATCCGTCTAGCGGGAGCACAGATACGCAGTATTTT. Translated: CSALNPSSGSTDTQYF.

At least ten counts were recorded for this clonotype. The CDR3 region is CASSWGTEVNEQFF. The DNA of the CDR3 is TGTGCCAGCAGTTGGGGCACGGAGGTGAATGAGCAGTTCTTC. The chain is built from TRBV28 and TRBJ2-1; tentatively, D is TRBD1 or TRBD2 (5 bases each). This CDR3 region has 14 residues. Germline V lookup: CDR1 MDHEN, CDR2 SYDVKM. V lost 4 bases, J lost 7 bases, and 14 bases lay in between.